This T cell receptor (beta chain) was captured in a study of T cell responses to AZD1222 COVID-19 vaccine. Broader study findings: Sampling captured repertoires only after the peak T cell response. Seropositive at baseline were only a handful of AZD1222 recipients. Mapped onto spike, vaccine-associated CD4 TCRs spanned it and were dominant at 160-218 and 743-854.

This CDR3 has 14 residues. Germline-derived CDR1 and CDR2 are ENHRY and SYGVKD. Trimming removed 4 bases from V and 0 bases from J; junction bases left unmatched: 3. Data came from immunoSEQ multiplex PCR; TCRdb stores just in-frame clones and leaves some out. The sample holds approximately 120,000 clones, approximately 90% seen once. Details on this clone: Its antigen remains unknown.

This material consisted of peripheral blood, taken on day 0 of AZD1222 vaccination. This chain joins TRBV10-3 and TRBJ2-7; 7 nucleotides align to TRBD2. This sequence originates from an adult in good health. The CDR3 loop reads CAISGGGSSYEQYF. The CDR3 DNA is TGTGCCATCAGTGGGGGGGGGAGCTCCTACGAGCAGTACTTC.